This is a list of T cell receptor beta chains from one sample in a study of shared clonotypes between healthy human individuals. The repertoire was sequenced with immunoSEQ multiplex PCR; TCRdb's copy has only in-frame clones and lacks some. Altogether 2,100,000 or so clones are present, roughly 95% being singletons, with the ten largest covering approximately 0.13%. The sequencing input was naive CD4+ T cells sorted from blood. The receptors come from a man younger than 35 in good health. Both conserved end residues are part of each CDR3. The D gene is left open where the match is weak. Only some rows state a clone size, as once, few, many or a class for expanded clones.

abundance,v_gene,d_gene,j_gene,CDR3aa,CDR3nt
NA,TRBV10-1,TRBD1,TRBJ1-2,CASSPGTGFGYTF,TGCGCCAGTAGTCCCGGGACAGGGTTTGGCTACACCTTC
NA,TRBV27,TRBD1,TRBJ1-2,CASSRETGGKGYTF,TGTGCCAGCAGCCGCGAGACAGGGGGCAAGGGCTACACCTTC
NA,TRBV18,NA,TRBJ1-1,CASSPTGQPNTEAFF,TGTGCCAGCTCACCTACAGGACAGCCAAACACTGAAGCTTTCTTT
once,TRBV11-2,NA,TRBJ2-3,CASSLARGNTDTQYF,TGTGCCAGCAGCTTAGCCCGGGGCAACACAGATACGCAGTATTTT
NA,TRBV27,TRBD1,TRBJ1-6,CASTLTGTGGSPLHF,TGTGCCAGCACCCTTACCGGGACAGGGGGTTCACCCCTCCACTTT
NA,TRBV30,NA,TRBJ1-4,CAWGADPRREKLFF,TGTGCCTGGGGAGCGGACCCCCGGCGGGAAAAACTGTTTTTT
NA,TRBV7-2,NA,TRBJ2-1,CASSKLATDYNEQFF,TGTGCCAGCAGCAAGCTAGCGACCGACTACAATGAGCAGTTCTTC
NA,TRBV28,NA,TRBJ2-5,CASSLPRGRQETQYF,TGTGCCAGCAGTTTACCCAGGGGTAGGCAAGAGACCCAGTACTTC
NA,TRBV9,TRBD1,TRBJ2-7,CASSPGQDYEQYF,TGTGCCAGCAGCCCGGGACAGGATTACGAGCAGTACTTC
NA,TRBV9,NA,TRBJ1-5,CASSPGSYNQPQHF,TGTGCCAGCAGCCCCGGGAGCTACAATCAGCCCCAGCATTTT
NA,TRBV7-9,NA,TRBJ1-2,CASSPSGTRANYGYTF,TGTGCCAGCAGCCCTTCGGGGACCAGGGCTAACTATGGCTACACCTTC
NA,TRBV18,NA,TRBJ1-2,CASSPAGANYGYTF,TGTGCCAGCTCACCAGCAGGGGCTAACTATGGCTACACCTTC
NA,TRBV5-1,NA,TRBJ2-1,CASSLELVASSQFF,TGCGCCAGCAGCTTGGAATTGGTAGCTTCCTCGCAGTTCTTC
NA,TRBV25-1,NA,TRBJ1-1,CASSALDRNTEAFF,TGTGCCAGCAGTGCGTTGGACAGAAACACTGAAGCTTTCTTT
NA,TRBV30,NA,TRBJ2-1,CAWSVGGQHNEQFF,TGTGCCTGGAGTGTGGGGGGACAGCACAATGAGCAGTTCTTC
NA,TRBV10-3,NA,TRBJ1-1,CAIRVTPNTEAFF,TGTGCCATCAGGGTGACACCGAACACTGAAGCTTTCTTT
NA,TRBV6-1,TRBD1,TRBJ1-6,CASSEQTGGVSPLHF,TGTGCCAGCAGTGAACAGACAGGGGGCGTCTCACCCCTCCACTTT
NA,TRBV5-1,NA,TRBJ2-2,CASSLWGANTGELFF,TGCGCCAGCAGCTTGTGGGGGGCGAACACCGGGGAGCTGTTTTTT
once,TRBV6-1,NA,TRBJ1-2,CASSGRQYGYTF,TGTGCCAGCAGTGGGAGACAGTATGGCTACACCTTC
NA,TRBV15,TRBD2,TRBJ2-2,CATSRLAGGSTGELFF,TGTGCCACCAGCAGACTAGCGGGAGGGTCCACCGGGGAGCTGTTTTTT
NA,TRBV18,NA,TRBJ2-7,CASSPPGKAGSYEQYF,TGTGCCAGCTCACCACCGGGTAAAGCAGGGAGCTACGAGCAGTACTTC
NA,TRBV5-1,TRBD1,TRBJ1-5,CASSPQGGGNQPQHF,TGCGCCAGCAGTCCTCAGGGGGGAGGCAATCAGCCCCAGCATTTT
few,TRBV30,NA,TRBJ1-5,CAWSVQGRNQPQHF,TGTGCCTGGAGTGTGCAGGGACGCAATCAGCCCCAGCATTTT
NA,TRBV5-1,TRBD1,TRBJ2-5,CASSLPQGQGVETQYF,TGCGCCAGCAGCTTGCCTCAGGGACAGGGTGTAGAGACCCAGTACTTC
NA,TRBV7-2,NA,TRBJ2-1,CASSPAASRSYNEQFF,TGTGCCAGCAGTCCCGCAGCTTCCCGCTCCTACAATGAGCAGTTCTTC
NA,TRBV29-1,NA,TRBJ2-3,CSVGLRLRTDTQYF,TGCAGCGTTGGGCTTCGACTTCGCACAGATACGCAGTATTTT
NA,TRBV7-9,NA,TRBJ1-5,CASSLGQLNRYYSNQPQHF,TGTGCCAGCAGCTTAGGACAACTTAACCGCTACTATAGCAATCAGCCCCAGCATTTT
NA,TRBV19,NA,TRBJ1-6,CASGPGGTVLHF,TGTGCCAGTGGCCCCGGGGGCACGGTCCTCCACTTT
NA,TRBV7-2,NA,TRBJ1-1,CASTQAMNTEAFF,TGTGCCAGCACTCAGGCCATGAACACTGAAGCTTTCTTT
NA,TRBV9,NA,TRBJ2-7,CASSPGGGNPYEQYF,TGTGCCAGCAGCCCCGGGGGCGGGAACCCCTACGAGCAGTACTTC
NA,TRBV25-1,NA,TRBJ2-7,CASRGAGEYSEQYF,TGTGCCAGCAGGGGCGCAGGGGAATACTCCGAGCAGTACTTC
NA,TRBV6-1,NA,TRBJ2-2,CASSIGGNTGELFF,TGTGCCAGCAGCATTGGGGGTAACACCGGGGAGCTGTTTTTT
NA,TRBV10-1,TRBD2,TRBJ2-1,CASSETIGREGLGEQFF,TGCGCCAGCAGTGAAACCATCGGACGGGAGGGGCTAGGGGAGCAGTTCTTC
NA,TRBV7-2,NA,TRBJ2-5,CASSLTLALEAQYF,TGTGCCAGCAGCCTGACGCTTGCATTGGAGGCCCAGTACTTC
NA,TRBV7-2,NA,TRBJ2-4,CASSPLLAKNIQYF,TGTGCCAGCAGTCCCCTACTAGCCAAAAACATTCAGTACTTC
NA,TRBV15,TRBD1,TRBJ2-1,CATSRLDRAEQFF,TGTGCCACCAGCAGACTCGACAGGGCTGAGCAGTTCTTC
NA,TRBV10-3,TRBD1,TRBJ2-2,CAISESDRATGELFF,TGTGCCATCAGTGAGTCGGACAGGGCGACCGGGGAGCTGTTTTTT
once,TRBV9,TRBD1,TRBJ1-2,CASSGQGNNYGYTF,TGTGCCAGCAGCGGACAGGGAAATAACTATGGCTACACCTTC
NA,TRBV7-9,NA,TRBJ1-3,CASSLYRGQGKSGNTIYF,TGTGCCAGCAGCCTGTACCGAGGGCAGGGGAAATCTGGAAACACCATATATTTT
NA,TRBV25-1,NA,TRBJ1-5,CASSGVNQPQHF,TGTGCCAGCAGTGGGGTAAATCAGCCCCAGCATTTT
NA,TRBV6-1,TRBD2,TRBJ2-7,CASSAGFREGSYEQYF,TGTGCCAGCAGTGCTGGGTTCAGGGAGGGTTCATACGAGCAGTACTTC
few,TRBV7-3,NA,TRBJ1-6,CASSLGSGSPLHF,TGTGCCAGCAGCTTGGGGAGTGGTTCACCCCTCCACTTT
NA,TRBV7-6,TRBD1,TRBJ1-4,CASSWGQGGEKLFF,TGTGCCAGCAGCTGGGGACAGGGTGGAGAAAAACTGTTTTTT
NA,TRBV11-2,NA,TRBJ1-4,CASSLNRAQTSFF,TGTGCCAGCAGCTTAAACAGGGCCCAAACCTCGTTTTTT
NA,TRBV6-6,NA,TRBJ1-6,CASTKGRENSPLHF,TGTGCCAGCACCAAAGGGAGGGAGAATTCACCCCTCCACTTT
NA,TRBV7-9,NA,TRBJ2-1,CASSFGGSSYNEQFF,TGTGCCAGCAGCTTTGGCGGCAGCTCCTACAATGAGCAGTTCTTC
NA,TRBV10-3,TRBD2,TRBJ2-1,CATMNLGTSGINEQFF,TGTGCCACGATGAATTTAGGGACTAGCGGGATCAATGAGCAGTTCTTC
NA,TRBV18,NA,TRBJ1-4,CASSPRQTNEKLFF,TGTGCCAGCTCACCAAGGCAGACTAATGAAAAACTGTTTTTT